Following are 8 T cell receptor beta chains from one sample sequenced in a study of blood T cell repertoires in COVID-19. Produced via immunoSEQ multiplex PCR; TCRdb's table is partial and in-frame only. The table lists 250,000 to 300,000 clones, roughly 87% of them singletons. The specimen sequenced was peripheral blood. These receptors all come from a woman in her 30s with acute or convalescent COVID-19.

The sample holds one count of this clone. This chain's CDR3 is CASSRQGVYEQYF. The CDR3 DNA reads as TGTGCCAGTAGTAGGCAGGGGGTCTACGAGCAGTACTTC. J is TRBJ2-7 and V is TRBV19; 7 bases are shared with TRBD1. After removal of 4 bases from V and 3 bases from J, the junction contained 3 bases not matched to a gene. Germline CDR1 and CDR2: LNHDA and SQIVND (reference sequence). The CDR3 is 13 residues long.

CDR3 region: CASGRETQYF. As DNA, the CDR3 is TGTGCCAGTGGGAGGGAGACCCAGTACTTC. The chain has TRBV12-3 or TRBV12-4 and TRBJ2-5; a weak D match, TRBD2 (6 bases). The V gene lost 9 bases and the J gene lost 5 bases, with 7 bases spanning the gap. CDR3 length: 10 residues.

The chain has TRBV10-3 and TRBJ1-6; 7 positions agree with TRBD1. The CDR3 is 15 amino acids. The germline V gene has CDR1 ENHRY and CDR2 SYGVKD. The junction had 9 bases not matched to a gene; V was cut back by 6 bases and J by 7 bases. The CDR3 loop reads CAISLTGPENSPLHF. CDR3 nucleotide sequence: TGTGCCATCAGCCTGACAGGGCCTGAGAATTCACCCCTCCACTTT.

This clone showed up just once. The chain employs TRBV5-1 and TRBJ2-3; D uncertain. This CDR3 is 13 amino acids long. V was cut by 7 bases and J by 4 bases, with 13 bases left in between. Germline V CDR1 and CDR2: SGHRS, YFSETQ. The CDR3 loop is CASALLASDTQYF. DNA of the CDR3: TGCGCCAGCGCCCTCTTGGCCTCAGATACGCAGTATTTT.

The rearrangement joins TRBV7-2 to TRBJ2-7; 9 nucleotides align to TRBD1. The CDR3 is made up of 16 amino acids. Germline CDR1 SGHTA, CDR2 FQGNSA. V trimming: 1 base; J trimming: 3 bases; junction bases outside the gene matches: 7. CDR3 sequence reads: CASSLEAGTGSYEQYF. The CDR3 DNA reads TGTGCCAGCAGCTTAGAGGCCGGGACAGGGAGCTACGAGCAGTACTTC.

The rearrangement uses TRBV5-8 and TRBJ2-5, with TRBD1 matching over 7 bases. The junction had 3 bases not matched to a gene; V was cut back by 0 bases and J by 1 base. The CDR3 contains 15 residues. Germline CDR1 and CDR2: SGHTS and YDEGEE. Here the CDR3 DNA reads TGTGCCAGCAGCTTGGGCAGGACAGGCCAAGAGACCCAGTACTTC. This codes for CASSLGRTGQETQYF.

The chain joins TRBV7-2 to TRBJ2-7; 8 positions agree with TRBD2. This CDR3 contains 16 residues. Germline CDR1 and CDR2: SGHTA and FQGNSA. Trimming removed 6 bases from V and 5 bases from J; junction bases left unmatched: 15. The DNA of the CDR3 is TGTGCCAGCAGTAGAAAAATCGGGAGGGTCCCCCACGAGCAGTACTTC. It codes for CASSRKIGRVPHEQYF. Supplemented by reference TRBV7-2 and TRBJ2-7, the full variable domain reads GAGVSQSPSNKVTEKGKDVELRCDPISGHTALYWYRQSLGQGLEFLIYFQGNSAPDKSGLPSDRFSAERTGGSVSTLTIQRTQQEDSAVYLCASSRKIGRVPHEQYFGPGTRLTVT.

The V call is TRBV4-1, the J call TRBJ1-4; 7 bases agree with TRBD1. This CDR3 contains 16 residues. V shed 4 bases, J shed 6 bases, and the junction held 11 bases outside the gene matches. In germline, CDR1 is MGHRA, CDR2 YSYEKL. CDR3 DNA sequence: TGCGCCAGCAGCCCCTTGACAGGGCTAAGGGATGAAAAACTGTTTTTT. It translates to CASSPLTGLRDEKLFF.